This entry is about one T cell receptor beta chain. Original data processing: Reference gene primer amplification in the assay estimated nucleated cell counts. Generated by immunoSEQ multiplex PCR, the TCRdb table keeps only in-frame clones and is missing some. V, J and clone size derive from that table, while D and trimming were established from the DNA sequence. This table holds approximately 110,000 clones, roughly 71% found once. The data derive from a study of blood T cell repertoires in COVID-19. In the study overall: The United States, Italy and Spain provided the acute and convalescent COVID-19 samples. Sources were T cells, B-cell-depleted T cells, or PBMCs; the material itself was cDNA or gDNA.

V dropped 6 bases and J dropped 0 bases, with 13 bases sitting between them. The CDR3 sequence is 15 residues long. Germline V gene sequence: CDR1 ENHRY, CDR2 SYGVKD. The material sequenced was peripheral blood. This TCR came from an elderly man with acute or convalescent COVID-19. The J gene is TRBJ2-3, the V gene TRBV10-3; D is undetermined. CDR3 sequence (DNA): TGTGCCATCAGGAGGTCGAACCCTAGCACAGATACGCAGTATTTT. Its protein product is CAIRRSNPSTDTQYF.